This is a list of T cell receptor beta chains from one sample in a study of cytotoxic CD8 clonotypes in ibrutinib-treated CLL. Clones were read by immunoSEQ multiplex PCR, and TCRdb kept only the in-frame ones, dropping some. The sample records more than 200,000 clones, about three quarters being singletons. Sequencing was performed on PBMCs, taken after 24 months of ibrutinib treatment. The receptors were gathered from a human donor with chronic lymphocytic leukemia. Both conserved end residues are part of each CDR3. The order of the fields is clone size, V gene, J gene, D gene, CDR3 DNA, CDR3 protein. D genes are given only for firm matches. Size is omitted from some rows. Given values are once, few, many or a class for expanded clones.

.	TRBV2	TRBJ2-1	TRBD2	TGTGCCAGCAGTGAAGCTCTAGCGGGAGGACAGAGTCTCTTC	CASSEALAGGQSLF
few	TRBV6-6	TRBJ2-1	.	TGTGCCATCGGAGGTTATGAGCAGTTCTTC	CAIGGYEQFF
.	TRBV6-5	TRBJ2-7	.	TGTGCCAGCAGTTCCGGACAGAGCTACGAGCAGTACTTC	CASSSGQSYEQYF
.	TRBV19	TRBJ1-5	.	TGTGCCAGTAGCGGCGACAATAGCAATCAGCCCCAGCATTTT	CASSGDNSNQPQHF
once	TRBV30	TRBJ2-5	TRBD2	TGTGCCTGGAGTCCGCTAGCGGTCCAAGAGACCCAGTACTTC	CAWSPLAVQETQYF
.	TRBV2	TRBJ1-5	.	TGTGCCAGCAGTCGGACGGATAGCAATCAGCCCCAGCATTTT	CASSRTDSNQPQHF
few	TRBV14	TRBJ1-1	.	TGTGCCAGCAGCCAAGTCAGGGGTACTGAAGCTTTCTTT	CASSQVRGTEAFF
.	TRBV5-4	TRBJ2-5	TRBD2	TGTGCCAGCAGCTCTGGACTAGCGGGAGGGCCCGGTGAGACCCAGTACTTC	CASSSGLAGGPGETQYF
.	TRBV30	TRBJ2-3	.	TGTGCCTGGAGTATAAGGGGCGCAGATACGCAGTATTTT	CAWSIRGADTQYF
.	TRBV5-1	TRBJ2-2	TRBD2	TGCGCCAGCAGCTTGACTCCGGGACTAACAACCGGGGAGCTGTTTTTT	CASSLTPGLTTGELFF
few	TRBV7-2	TRBJ1-1	.	TGTGCCAGCAGCTTATTGCAGAGCACTGAAGCTTTCTTT	CASSLLQSTEAFF
few	TRBV14	TRBJ1-1	.	TGTGCCAGCAGATGGGGGATGAACACTGAAGCTTTCTTT	CASRWGMNTEAFF
.	TRBV7-3	TRBJ2-3	.	TGTGCCAGCAGCCGACGGGGTGCCCCGGATACGCAGTATTTT	CASSRRGAPDTQYF
.	TRBV7-3	TRBJ2-5	.	TGTGCCAGCAGCTTAAGTACCGGGCAGGAGACCCAGTACTTC	CASSLSTGQETQYF
.	TRBV6-5	TRBJ1-4	.	TGTGCCAGCAGTAGCAGTGCAACTAATGAAAAACTGTTTTTT	CASSSSATNEKLFF
.	TRBV25-1	TRBJ2-7	.	TGTGCCAGCAGTGAATCAGGGGCGGCAGGGGCCCTCTTC	CASSESGAAGALF
.	TRBV21-1	TRBJ2-7	.	TGTGCCAGCAGCAAAGTCGGCAGGGGGCGGCGCGGGAGAGACGACGAGCAGTACTTC	CASSKVGRGRRGRDDEQYF
.	TRBV9	TRBJ2-7	.	TGTGCCAGCAGCGTAGACGGTGGGCTGAAGAGCTACGAGCAGTACTTC	CASSVDGGLKSYEQYF
.	TRBV25-1	TRBJ2-1	.	TGTGCCAGCAGTGAAGGGCAGGGGATTGTGGATGAGCAGTTCTTC	CASSEGQGIVDEQFF
.	TRBV5-5	TRBJ1-2	.	TGTGCCAGCAGCTTGGGACCATCCCAATCCTATGGCTACACCTTC	CASSLGPSQSYGYTF
.	TRBV5-4	TRBJ2-2	.	TGTGCCAGCAGCTGGGGTACGGCCGGGGAGCTGTTTTTT	CASSWGTAGELFF
.	TRBV28	TRBJ1-4	.	TGTGCCAGTTCCGACGCTGCGATTAATGAAAAACTGTTTTTT	CASSDAAINEKLFF
few	TRBV7-8	TRBJ2-7	.	TGTGCCAGCAGCCCCCGATCCCTCTCCTACGAGCAGTACTTC	CASSPRSLSYEQYF
.	TRBV28	TRBJ2-7	TRBD2	TGTGCCAGCAGTTTTCGACGGGGGGCCTACGAGCAGTACTTC	CASSFRRGAYEQYF
.	TRBV9	TRBJ2-1	.	TGTGCCAGCAGCGTAGAGTCTAGCGTCCACAATGAGCAGTTCTTC	CASSVESSVHNEQFF
.	TRBV4-2	TRBJ2-2	TRBD2	TGTGCCAGCAGCCAAGATCCAATTGGACTAGTGCTCCGGGAGCTGTTTTTT	CASSQDPIGLVLRELFF
.	TRBV7-6	TRBJ2-7	.	TGTGCCAGCAGTACCGGGAGGCCGGACAGGGTCTCCGAGCAGTACTTC	CASSTGRPDRVSEQYF
.	TRBV7-8	TRBJ1-5	TRBD1	TGTGCCAGCCGCGACAGGGGGCTTGGGCAGCCCCAGCATTTT	CASRDRGLGQPQHF
.	TRBV28	TRBJ2-1	.	TGTGCCAGCAGAGGACTGGGACCCTCCTCAAATTACAATGAGCAGTTCTTC	CASRGLGPSSNYNEQFF
.	TRBV6-1	TRBJ1-4	TRBD1	TGTGCCAGCAATAGAAGGGGGCCTCATGAAAAACTGTTTTTT	CASNRRGPHEKLFF
.	TRBV5-1	TRBJ2-7	.	TGCGCCAGCAGCTTGGGTAGGAGCTCCTACGAGCAGTACTTC	CASSLGRSSYEQYF
.	TRBV4-1	TRBJ2-3	.	TGCGCCAGCAGCCAAGAATGGGGCACAGATACGCAGTATTTT	CASSQEWGTDTQYF
.	TRBV19	TRBJ2-3	TRBD1	TGTGCCAGTAGACAGGGGGCCGTCCCTCACACAGATACGCAGTATTTT	CASRQGAVPHTDTQYF
.	TRBV10-3	TRBJ2-7	TRBD2	TGTGCCATCAGTGAGCCTCTAGCGGGAGGGAAGTACGAGCAGTACTTC	CAISEPLAGGKYEQYF
.	TRBV14	TRBJ2-1	.	TGTGCCAGCAGCCAAGGTAGGGGCAATGAGCAGTTCTTC	CASSQGRGNEQFF
.	TRBV7-2	TRBJ2-7	TRBD1	TGTGCCAGCAGCCCCTCCCCGGTAGGGGGCAGCTCCTACGAGCAGTACTTC	CASSPSPVGGSSYEQYF
.	TRBV4-2	TRBJ2-7	TRBD2	TGTGCCAGCAGCCAGGAGGGACTAGCGGCACTCGAGCAGTACTTC	CASSQEGLAALEQYF
.	TRBV5-1	TRBJ2-1	.	TGCGCCAGCAGGAGCTCTCCCTCTGAGCGTGAGCAGTTCTTC	CASRSSPSEREQFF
.	TRBV5-1	TRBJ2-1	.	TGCGCCAGCAGCTTGGGAACTAGCCCCCCCTACAATGAGCAGTTCTTC	CASSLGTSPPYNEQFF
.	TRBV6-5	TRBJ1-5	.	TGTGCCAGCAGTCGTGGGACCGCCTACAATCAGCCCCAGCATTTT	CASSRGTAYNQPQHF
.	TRBV18	TRBJ2-7	.	TGTGCCAGCTCACCACCGTCGAGCTCGGGCTACGAGCAGTACTTC	CASSPPSSSGYEQYF
.	TRBV7-3	TRBJ2-2	.	TGTGCCAGCAGCTTAATAGGGGGACCCTCCGCCGCCGGGGAGCTGTTTTTT	CASSLIGGPSAAGELFF
.	TRBV13	TRBJ2-5	.	TGTGCCAGCAGCTTAGGCCCGCCCCAAGAGACCCAGTACTTC	CASSLGPPQETQYF
.	TRBV28	TRBJ2-7	TRBD1	TGTGCCAGCAGTTTGGGACAGCCTAGGGAGCAGTACTTC	CASSLGQPREQYF
.	TRBV18	TRBJ2-5	.	TGTGCCAGCTCACCACTTCTACAGCCGGGGGAGACCCAGTACTTC	CASSPLLQPGETQYF
.	TRBV11-1	TRBJ1-2	.	TGTGCCAGCAGCCCCGGACAGTTCTATGGCTACACCTTC	CASSPGQFYGYTF
few	TRBV6-6	TRBJ2-7	.	TGTGCCAGCAGTAACAAATACAGGGTAGGGGCCTACGAGCAGTACTTC	CASSNKYRVGAYEQYF